Below, 11 T cell receptor beta chains from the same sample are listed, as sequenced in a study of blood T cell repertoires in COVID-19. TCRdb's table, derived via immunoSEQ multiplex PCR, lists solely in-frame clones and lacks some. The table lists some 150,000 clones, roughly 84% of them singletons, with less than 4% in the top ten. Sequencing was carried out using peripheral blood. Receptors originate from a woman aged 55-69 years with acute or convalescent COVID-19.

In its sample, this clone was seen a few times. The V gene is TRBV6-2 or TRBV6-3, the J gene TRBJ1-5; no firm D call. Germline V gene sequence: CDR1 MNHEY, CDR2 SVGEGT. V dropped 5 bases and J dropped 4 bases, with 9 bases sitting between them. This CDR3 is built from 13 residues. Here the CDR3 reads CASSNSKNQPQHF. The CDR3 coding sequence is TGTGCCAGCAGTAACAGCAAAAATCAGCCCCAGCATTTT.

This clone was detected only once. V gene TRBV9 combines with J gene TRBJ2-7; D is possibly TRBD2 (6 bases). V was trimmed by 4 bases and J by 2 bases, leaving 16 bases between them. Germline CDR1 and CDR2: SGDLS and YYNGEE. CDR3 length: 15 residues. CDR3 in amino acids: CASSPRSGAAYEQYF. CDR3 bases: TGTGCCAGCAGCCCGCGGTCGGGAGCCGCCTACGAGCAGTACTTC.

Here the CDR3 DNA reads TGCGCCAGCAGTCAACCGGAGGGACAGAATTCCGAAAAACTGTTTTTT. Encoded protein: CASSQPEGQNSEKLFF. This chain links TRBV23-1 with TRBJ1-4; 7 bases are a match to TRBD1. TRBV23-1 carries the ORF label, with uncertain function. The junction had 11 bases not matched to a gene; V was cut back by 2 bases and J by 8 bases. The length of the CDR3 is 16 residues.

The V call is TRBV6-5, the J call TRBJ2-7; 8 bases agree with TRBD1. In germline, CDR1 is MNHEY, CDR2 SVGAGI. V trimming: 9 bases; J trimming: 0 bases; junction bases outside the gene matches: 7. The CDR3 totals 14 residues. The CDR3 DNA is TGTGCCAGTAGCCGGGACAGGTCCTCCTACGAGCAGTACTTC. This encodes CASSRDRSSYEQYF.

This chain connects TRBV3-1 (or the pseudogene TRBV3-2) to TRBJ1-1; 7 bases are a match to TRBD1. The CDR3 is 15 amino acids. The germline V gene encodes CDR1 LGHDT and CDR2 YNNKEL (reference sequence). After removal of 4 bases from V and 0 bases from J, the junction contained 5 bases not matched to a gene. CDR3 protein: CASSPGQFMNTEAFF. The CDR3 DNA reads as TGTGCCAGCAGCCCGGGACAGTTCATGAACACTGAAGCTTTCTTT.

The chain has TRBV28 and TRBJ1-5; 12 nucleotides agree with TRBD1. Germline lookup yields CDR1 MDHEN and CDR2 SYDVKM. This CDR3 region has 18 residues. After removal of 6 bases from V and 7 bases from J, the junction contained 16 bases not matched to a gene. In DNA, the CDR3 is TGTGCCAGCAGCTCCGAGATAATCGGGACAGGGGGCTGGCAGCCCCAGCATTTT. Its protein is CASSSEIIGTGGWQPQHF. Filled out from reference TRBV28 and TRBJ1-5, the complete variable domain reads DVKVTQSSRYLVKRTGEKVFLECVQDMDHENMFWYRQDPGLGLRLIYFSYDVKMKEKGDIPEGYSVSREKKERFSLILESASTNQTSMYLCASSSEIIGTGGWQPQHFGDGTRLSIL.

This chain uses TRBV30 with TRBJ1-4; maybe TRBD1 (5 bases). The CDR3 runs to 14 residues. V lost 2 bases to trimming and J lost 17 bases, with 24 bases between them. CDR1 and CDR2 (germline): GTSNPN, SVGIG (reference sequence). As DNA, the CDR3 is TGTGCCTGGAGTCAAAATCGGGACTCCGGACCCCTTTTTTTT. Translating gives CAWSQNRDSGPLFF.

The chain combines TRBV3-1 (or the pseudogene TRBV3-2) with TRBJ1-2; D gene uncertain. V was pared by 5 bases and J by 5 bases, with 12 bases between. The CDR3 spans 13 residues. The germline CDR1 and CDR2 sequences are LGHDT and YNNKEL (reference sequence). Written as DNA, the CDR3 is TGTGCCAGCAGCGTTGGACGAGGGTATGGCTACACCTTC. It specifies CASSVGRGYGYTF.

The CDR3 loop reads CASSFETGAYEQYF. CDR3 coding DNA: TGCGCCAGCAGCTTTGAGACAGGGGCCTACGAGCAGTACTTC. The chain couples TRBV5-1 to TRBJ2-7, with 8 positions matching TRBD1. V shed 2 bases, J shed 2 bases, and the junction held 3 bases outside the gene matches. The CDR3 length is 14 residues. Germline values: CDR1 SGHRS, CDR2 YFSETQ.

This clone was detected only once. V usage is TRBV30 and J usage is TRBJ1-5, with 8 bases that match TRBD1. V lost 5 bases to trimming and J lost 3 bases; unmatched junction nucleotides: 3. Germline CDR1 and CDR2: GTSNPN and SVGIG (reference sequence). The CDR3 consists of 13 residues. CDR3 region: CAWPGQVNQPQHF. Written as DNA, the CDR3 is TGTGCCTGGCCGGGACAGGTCAATCAGCCCCAGCATTTT.

The CDR3: CASSEIPSGRLDTQYF. The CDR3 DNA follows: TGCGCCAGCAGTGAGATTCCTAGCGGGAGGCTAGATACGCAGTATTTT. V is TRBV10-1 and J is TRBJ2-3, with TRBD2 identical over 11 bases. CDR1 is WNHNN, CDR2 SYGVQD, per germline (reference sequence). This CDR3 comprises 16 residues. Losses at the gene ends were 2 bases for V and 5 bases for J; bases not matched to a gene: 6.